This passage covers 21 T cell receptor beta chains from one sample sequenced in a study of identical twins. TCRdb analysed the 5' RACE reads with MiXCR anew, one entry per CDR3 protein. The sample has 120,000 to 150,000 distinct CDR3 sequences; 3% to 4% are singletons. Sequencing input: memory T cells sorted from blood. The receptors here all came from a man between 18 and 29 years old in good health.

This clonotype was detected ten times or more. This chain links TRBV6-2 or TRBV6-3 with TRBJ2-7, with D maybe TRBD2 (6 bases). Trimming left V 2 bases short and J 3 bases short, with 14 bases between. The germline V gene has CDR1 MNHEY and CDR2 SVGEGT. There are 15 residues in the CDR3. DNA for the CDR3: TGTGCCAGCAGTTACCGGGGACTTGTCAACTACGAGCAGTACTTC. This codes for CASSYRGLVNYEQYF.

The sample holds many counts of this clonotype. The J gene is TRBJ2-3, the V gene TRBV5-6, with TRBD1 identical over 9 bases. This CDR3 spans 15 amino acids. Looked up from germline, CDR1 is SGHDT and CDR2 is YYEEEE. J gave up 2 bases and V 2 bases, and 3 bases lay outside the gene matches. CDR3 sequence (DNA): TGTGCCAGCAGCTTCGGACAGGGGTCCACAGATACGCAGTATTTT. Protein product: CASSFGQGSTDTQYF. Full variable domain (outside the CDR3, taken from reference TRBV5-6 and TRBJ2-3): DAGVTQSPTHLIKTRGQQVTLRCSPKSGHDTVSWYQQALGQGPQFIFQYYEEEERQRGNFPDRFSGHQFPNYSSELNVNALLLGDSALYLCASSFGQGSTDTQYFGPGTRLTVL.

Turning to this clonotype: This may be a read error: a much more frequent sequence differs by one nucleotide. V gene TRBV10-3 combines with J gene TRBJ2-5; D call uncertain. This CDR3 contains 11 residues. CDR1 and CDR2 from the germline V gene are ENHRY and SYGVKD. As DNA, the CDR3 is TGTGCCATCAGTGAGGGAGAGATCCAGTACTTC. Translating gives CAISEGEIQYF.

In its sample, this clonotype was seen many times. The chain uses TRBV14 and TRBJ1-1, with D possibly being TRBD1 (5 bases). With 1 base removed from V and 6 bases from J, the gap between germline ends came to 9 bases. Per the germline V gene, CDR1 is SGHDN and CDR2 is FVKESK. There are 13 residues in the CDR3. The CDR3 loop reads CASSQAGTAEAFF. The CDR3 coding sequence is TGTGCCAGCAGCCAAGCAGGGACCGCTGAAGCTTTCTTT.

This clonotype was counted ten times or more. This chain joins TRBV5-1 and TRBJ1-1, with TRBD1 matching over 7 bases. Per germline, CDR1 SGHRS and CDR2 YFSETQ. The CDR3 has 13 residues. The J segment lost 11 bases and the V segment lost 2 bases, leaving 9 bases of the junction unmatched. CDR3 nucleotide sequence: TGCGCCAGCAGCTTCACAGGGGACCGAATGGCTTTCTTT. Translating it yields CASSFTGDRMAFF.

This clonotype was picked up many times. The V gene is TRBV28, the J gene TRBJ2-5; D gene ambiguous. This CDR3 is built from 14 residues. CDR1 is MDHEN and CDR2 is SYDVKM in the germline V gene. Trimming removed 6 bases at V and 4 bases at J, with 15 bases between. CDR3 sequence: CASSTARRGETQYF. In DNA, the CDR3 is TGTGCCAGCAGCACCGCTAGACGAGGAGAGACCCAGTACTTC.

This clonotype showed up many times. CDR3: CSAREGWRNQPQHF. The CDR3 DNA reads as TGCAGTGCTAGAGAGGGGTGGAGAAATCAGCCCCAGCATTTT. The J gene is TRBJ1-5, the V gene TRBV20-1; no definite D call. The germline V gene has CDR1 DFQATT and CDR2 SNEGSKA (reference sequence). The CDR3 covers 14 residues. The V end lost 0 bases, the J end lost 4 bases, and 10 bases lay between the germline ends.

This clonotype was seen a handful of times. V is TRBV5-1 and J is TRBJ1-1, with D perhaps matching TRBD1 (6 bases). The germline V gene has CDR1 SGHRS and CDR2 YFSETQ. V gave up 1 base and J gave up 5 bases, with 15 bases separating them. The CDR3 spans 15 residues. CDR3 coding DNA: TGCGCCAGCAGCTTGACCCCAGGGGATGGGACTGAAGCTTTCTTT. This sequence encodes CASSLTPGDGTEAFF.

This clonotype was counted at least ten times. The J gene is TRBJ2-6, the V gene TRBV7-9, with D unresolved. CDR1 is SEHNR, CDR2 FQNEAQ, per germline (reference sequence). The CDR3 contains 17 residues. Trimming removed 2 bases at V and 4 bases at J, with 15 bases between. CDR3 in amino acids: CASSLRSARFGANVLTF. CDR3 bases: TGTGCCAGCAGCTTAAGGTCCGCCAGGTTCGGGGCCAACGTCCTGACTTTC.

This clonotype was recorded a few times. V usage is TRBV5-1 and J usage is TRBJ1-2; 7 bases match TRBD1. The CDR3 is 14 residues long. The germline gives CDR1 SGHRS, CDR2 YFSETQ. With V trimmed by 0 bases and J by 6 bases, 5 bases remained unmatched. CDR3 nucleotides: TGCGCCAGCAGCTTGGCGGGGCAGGGGGATGGCTACACCTTC. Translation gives CASSLAGQGDGYTF.

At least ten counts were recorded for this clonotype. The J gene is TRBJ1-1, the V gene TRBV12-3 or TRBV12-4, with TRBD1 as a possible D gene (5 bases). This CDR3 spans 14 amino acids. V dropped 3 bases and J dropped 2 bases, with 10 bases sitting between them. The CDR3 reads CASSFRQSNTEAFF. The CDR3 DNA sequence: TGTGCCAGCAGTTTCAGACAGAGTAACACTGAAGCTTTCTTT.

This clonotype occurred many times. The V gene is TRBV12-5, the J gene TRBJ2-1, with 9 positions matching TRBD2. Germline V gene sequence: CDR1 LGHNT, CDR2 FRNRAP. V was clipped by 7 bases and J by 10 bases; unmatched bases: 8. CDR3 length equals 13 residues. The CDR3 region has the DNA TGTGCTAGTGCTGGTAGCGGGAGTAACGAGCAGTTCTTC. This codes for CASAGSGSNEQFF.

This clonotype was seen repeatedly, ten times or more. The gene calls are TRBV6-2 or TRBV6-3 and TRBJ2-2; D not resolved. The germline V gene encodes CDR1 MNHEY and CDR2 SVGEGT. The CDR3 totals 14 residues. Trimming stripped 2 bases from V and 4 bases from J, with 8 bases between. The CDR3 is CASSYDVSTGELFF. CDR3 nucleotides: TGTGCCAGCAGTTACGACGTCTCCACCGGGGAGCTGTTTTTT.

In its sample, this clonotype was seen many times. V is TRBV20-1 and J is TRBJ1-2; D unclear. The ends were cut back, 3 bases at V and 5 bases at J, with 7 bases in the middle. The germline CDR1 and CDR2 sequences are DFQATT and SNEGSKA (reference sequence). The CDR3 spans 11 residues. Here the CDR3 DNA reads TGCAGTGCTAGTGGTGTGTATGGCTACACCTTC. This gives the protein CSASGVYGYTF.

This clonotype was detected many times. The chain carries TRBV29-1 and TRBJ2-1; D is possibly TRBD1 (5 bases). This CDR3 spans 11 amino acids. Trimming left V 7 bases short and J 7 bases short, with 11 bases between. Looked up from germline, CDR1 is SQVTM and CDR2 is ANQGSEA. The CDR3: CSAQESNEQFF. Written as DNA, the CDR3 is TGCAGCGCACAGGAATCGAATGAGCAGTTCTTC.

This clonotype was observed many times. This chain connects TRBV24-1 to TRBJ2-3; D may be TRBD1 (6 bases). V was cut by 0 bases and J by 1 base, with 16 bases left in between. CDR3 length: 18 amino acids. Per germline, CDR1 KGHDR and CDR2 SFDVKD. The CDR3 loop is CATSDLADRDTGTDTQYF. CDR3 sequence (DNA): TGTGCCACCAGTGATTTGGCTGACCGGGACACAGGCACAGATACGCAGTATTTT.

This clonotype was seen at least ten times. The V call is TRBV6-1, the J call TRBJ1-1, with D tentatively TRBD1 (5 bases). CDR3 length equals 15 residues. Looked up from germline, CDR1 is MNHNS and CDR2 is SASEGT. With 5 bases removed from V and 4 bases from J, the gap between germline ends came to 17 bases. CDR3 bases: TGTGCCAGCAGTACCCAAGGGCAGGGTGTCACTGAAGCTTTCTTT. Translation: CASSTQGQGVTEAFF.

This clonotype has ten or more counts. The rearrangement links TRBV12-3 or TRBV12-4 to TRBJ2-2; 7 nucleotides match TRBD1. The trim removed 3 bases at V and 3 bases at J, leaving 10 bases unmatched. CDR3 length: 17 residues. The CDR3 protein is CASSLETGTAHTGELFF. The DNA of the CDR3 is TGTGCCAGCAGTTTGGAGACCGGGACAGCCCACACCGGGGAGCTGTTTTTT.

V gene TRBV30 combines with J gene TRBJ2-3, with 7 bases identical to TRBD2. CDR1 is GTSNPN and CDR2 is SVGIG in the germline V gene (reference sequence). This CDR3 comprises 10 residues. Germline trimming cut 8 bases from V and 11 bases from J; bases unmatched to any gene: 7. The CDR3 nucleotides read TGTGCCGGGGGGGTCCTAGGGCAGTATTTT. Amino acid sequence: CAGGVLGQYF.

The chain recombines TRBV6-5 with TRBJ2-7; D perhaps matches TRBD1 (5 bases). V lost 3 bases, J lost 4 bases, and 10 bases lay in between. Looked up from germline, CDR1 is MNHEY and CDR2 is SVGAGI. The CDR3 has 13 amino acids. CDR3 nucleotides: TGTGCCAGCAGTTATCCTGACAGTTACGAGCAGTACGTC. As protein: CASSYPDSYEQYV.

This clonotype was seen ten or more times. As DNA, the CDR3 is TGTGCCAGCAGCTTAGCAGGCGGTGTAGGGTATGGCTACACCTTC. It specifies CASSLAGGVGYGYTF. The chain carries TRBV7-2 and TRBJ1-2; D gene uncertain. CDR3 length: 15 amino acids. With 0 bases removed from V and 5 bases from J, the gap between germline ends came to 13 bases. Germline CDR1 is SGHTA and CDR2 is FQGNSA.